This T cell receptor beta chain was obtained from a study of post-analysis software for immune sequencing data. TCR beta cDNA libraries had unique molecular identifiers. One entry per CDR3 protein results from TCRdb running MiXCR on the PCR reads. The profile shows over 250,000 distinct CDR3 sequences, less than 40% of them singletons. The specimen sequenced was blood. This clonotype originated in a girl aged 5-17 years with multiple sclerosis.

The CDR3 coding sequence is TGTGCCAGCAGCTTCCTCGGACTAGCGGGGGGGGGAGATACGCAGTATTTT. Translation gives CASSFLGLAGGGDTQYF. The rearrangement uses TRBV7-2 and TRBJ2-3; 15 bases fit TRBD2. Trimming took 3 bases from V and 5 from J; bases not matched to a gene: 6. The CDR3 sequence is 17 residues long. CDR1 is SGHTA and CDR2 is FQGNSA in the germline V gene.